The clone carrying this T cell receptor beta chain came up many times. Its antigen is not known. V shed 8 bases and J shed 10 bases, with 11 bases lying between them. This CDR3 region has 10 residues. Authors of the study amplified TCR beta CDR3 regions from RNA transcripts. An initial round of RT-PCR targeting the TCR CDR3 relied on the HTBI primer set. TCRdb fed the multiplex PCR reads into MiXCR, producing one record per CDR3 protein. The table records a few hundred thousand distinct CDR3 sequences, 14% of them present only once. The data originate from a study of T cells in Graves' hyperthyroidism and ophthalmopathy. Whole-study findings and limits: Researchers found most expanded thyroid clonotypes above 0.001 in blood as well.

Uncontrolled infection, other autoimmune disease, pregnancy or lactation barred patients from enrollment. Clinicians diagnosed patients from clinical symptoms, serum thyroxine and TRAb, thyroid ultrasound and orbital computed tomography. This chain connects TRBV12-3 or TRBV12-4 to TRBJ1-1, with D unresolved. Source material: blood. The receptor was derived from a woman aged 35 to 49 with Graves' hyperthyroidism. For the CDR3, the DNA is TGTGCCAGCGTCCCAGTCCCAGCTTTCTTT. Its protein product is CASVPVPAFF.